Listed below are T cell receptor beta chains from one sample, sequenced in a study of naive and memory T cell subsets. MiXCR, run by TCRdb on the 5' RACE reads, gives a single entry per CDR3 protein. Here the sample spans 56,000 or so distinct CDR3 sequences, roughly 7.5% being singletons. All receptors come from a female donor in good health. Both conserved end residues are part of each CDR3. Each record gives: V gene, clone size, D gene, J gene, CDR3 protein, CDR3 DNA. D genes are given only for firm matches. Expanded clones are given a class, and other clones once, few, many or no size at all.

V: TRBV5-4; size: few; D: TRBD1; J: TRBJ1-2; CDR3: CASSQTPDGRGRETYGYTF; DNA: TGTGCCAGCAGCCAAACCCCAGATGGCAGGGGGCGCGAGACCTATGGCTACACCTTC
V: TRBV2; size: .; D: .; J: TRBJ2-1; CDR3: CASSAEGTPRDEQFF; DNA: TGTGCCAGCAGTGCGGAGGGGACACCTAGGGATGAGCAGTTCTTC
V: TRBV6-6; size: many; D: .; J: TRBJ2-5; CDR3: CASSYVVSVETQYF; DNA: TGTGCCAGCAGTTACGTAGTCAGCGTGGAGACCCAGTACTTC
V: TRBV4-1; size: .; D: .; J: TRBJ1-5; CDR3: CASSQAGSQPQHF; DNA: TGCGCCAGCAGCCAAGCTGGGAGTCAGCCCCAGCATTTT
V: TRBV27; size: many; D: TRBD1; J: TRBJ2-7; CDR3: CASSREGQGISYEQYF; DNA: TGTGCCAGCAGCCGAGAGGGACAGGGGATTTCCTACGAGCAGTACTTC
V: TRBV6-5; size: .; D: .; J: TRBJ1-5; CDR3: CASRLQSNQPQHF; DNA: TGTGCCAGCAGGCTGCAGAGCAATCAGCCCCAGCATTTT
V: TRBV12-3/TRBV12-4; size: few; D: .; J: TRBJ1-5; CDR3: CASSRYFIKGSSGNQPQHF; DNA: TGTGCCAGCAGCCGATACTTTATAAAGGGGTCTTCGGGCAATCAGCCCCAGCATTTT
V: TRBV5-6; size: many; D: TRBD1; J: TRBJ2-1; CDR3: CASSWTGDPSYNEQFF; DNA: TGTGCCAGCAGTTGGACAGGGGACCCGTCATACAATGAGCAGTTCTTC
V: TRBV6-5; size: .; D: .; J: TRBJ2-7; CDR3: CASSGGDRSSYEQYF; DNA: TGTGCCAGCAGTGGCGGGGACAGAAGCTCCTACGAGCAGTACTTC
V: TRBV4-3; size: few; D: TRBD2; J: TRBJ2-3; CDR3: CASSLGLAGGRDTQYF; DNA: TGCGCCAGCAGCCTTGGACTAGCGGGGGGGCGAGATACGCAGTATTTT
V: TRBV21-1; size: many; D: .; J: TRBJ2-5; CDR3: CASSTMGPNYQETQYF; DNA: TGTGCCAGCAGCACTATGGGACCTAATTACCAAGAGACCCAGTACTTC
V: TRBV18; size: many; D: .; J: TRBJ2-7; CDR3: CASSRGPWVLYEQYF; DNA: TGTGCCAGCTCACGGGGCCCCTGGGTCCTATACGAGCAGTACTTC
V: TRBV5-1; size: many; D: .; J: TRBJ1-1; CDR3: CASSLGGSGAFF; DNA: TGCGCCAGCAGCTTGGGCGGGTCAGGAGCTTTCTTT
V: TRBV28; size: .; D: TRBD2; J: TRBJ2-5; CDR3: CASSFIWSAGGRAGETQYF; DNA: TGTGCCAGCAGTTTTATATGGTCGGCGGGGGGCCGGGCGGGAGAGACCCAGTACTTC
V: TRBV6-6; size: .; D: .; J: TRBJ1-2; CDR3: CASSNGYGYTF; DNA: TGTGCCAGCAGTAATGGCTATGGCTACACCTTC
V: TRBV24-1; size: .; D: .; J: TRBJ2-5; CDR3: CATSDPVRERGSGTRYF; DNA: TGTGCCACCAGTGATCCGGTACGGGAAAGAGGTTCGGGGACCCGGTACTTC
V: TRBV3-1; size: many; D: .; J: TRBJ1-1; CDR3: CASRRGGTTEAFF; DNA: TGTGCCAGCAGAAGGGGGGGAACAACTGAAGCTTTCTTT
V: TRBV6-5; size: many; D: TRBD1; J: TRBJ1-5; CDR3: CASSYDRVRQPQHF; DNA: TGTGCCAGCAGTTACGACAGGGTTAGGCAGCCCCAGCATTTT
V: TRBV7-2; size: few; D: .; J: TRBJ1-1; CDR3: CASSPRVSLNTEAFF; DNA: TGTGCCAGCAGCCCCAGGGTTTCCCTGAACACTGAAGCTTTCTTT
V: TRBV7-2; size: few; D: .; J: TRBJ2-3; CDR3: CASSSGGTDTQYF; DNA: TGTGCCAGCAGCTCGGGGGGCACAGATACGCAGTATTTT
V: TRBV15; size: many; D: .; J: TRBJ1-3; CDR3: CATSRERPGNTIYF; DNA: TGTGCCACCAGCAGAGAGAGACCGGGAAACACCATATATTTT
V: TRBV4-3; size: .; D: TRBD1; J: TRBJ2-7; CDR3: CASSRTTTRDSYEQYF; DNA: TGCGCCAGCAGCCGCACTACAACCCGGGACAGCTACGAGCAGTACTTC
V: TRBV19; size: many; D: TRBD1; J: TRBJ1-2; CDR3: CASQHRTGPGNYGYTF; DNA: TGTGCCAGTCAACACCGGACAGGACCTGGGAACTATGGCTACACCTTC
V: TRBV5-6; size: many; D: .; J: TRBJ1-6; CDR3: CASSLTGMNSPLHF; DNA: TGTGCCAGCAGCTTAACCGGGATGAATTCACCCCTCCACTTT
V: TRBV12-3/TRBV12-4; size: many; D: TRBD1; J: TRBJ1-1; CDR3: CASRGTDYTEAFF; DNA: TGTGCCAGCAGGGGGACAGACTACACTGAAGCTTTCTTT
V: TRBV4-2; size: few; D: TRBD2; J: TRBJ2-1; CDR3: CASSQDPWGGARDYNEQFF; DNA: TGTGCCAGCAGCCAAGATCCGTGGGGGGGAGCCCGCGATTATAATGAGCAGTTCTTC
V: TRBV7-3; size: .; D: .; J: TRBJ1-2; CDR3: CASSLMAGSGYTF; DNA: TGTGCCAGCAGCTTAATGGCCGGGTCGGGCTACACCTTC
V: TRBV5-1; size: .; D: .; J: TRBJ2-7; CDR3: CASSLSQGTYEQYF; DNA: TGCGCCAGCAGCTTGTCCCAGGGTACGTACGAGCAGTACTTC
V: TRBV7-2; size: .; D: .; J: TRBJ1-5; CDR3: CASSINRAYNQPQHF; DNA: TGTGCCAGCAGCATTAACAGGGCTTACAATCAGCCCCAGCATTTT
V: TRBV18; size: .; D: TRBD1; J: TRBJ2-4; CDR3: CASSPRDSRNIQYF; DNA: TGTGCCAGCTCACCACGGGACAGTAGGAACATTCAGTACTTC
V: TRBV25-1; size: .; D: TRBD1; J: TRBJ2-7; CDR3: CASSEAGGDYEQYF; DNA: TGTGCCAGCAGTGAGGCAGGGGGCGATTACGAGCAGTACTTC
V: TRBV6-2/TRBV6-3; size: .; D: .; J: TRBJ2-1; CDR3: CASSQDSYNEQFF; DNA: TGTGCCAGCAGCCAAGATTCGTACAATGAGCAGTTCTTC
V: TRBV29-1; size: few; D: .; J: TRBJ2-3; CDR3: CSVRSTDTQYF; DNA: TGCAGCGTTCGAAGCACAGATACGCAGTATTTT
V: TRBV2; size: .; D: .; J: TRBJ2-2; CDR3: CASSVEQYTGELFF; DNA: TGTGCCAGCAGTGTTGAACAGTACACCGGGGAGCTGTTTTTT
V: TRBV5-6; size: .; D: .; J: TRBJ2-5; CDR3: CASSLAPFDQYF; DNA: TGTGCCAGCAGCTTGGCGCCGTTTGACCAGTACTTC
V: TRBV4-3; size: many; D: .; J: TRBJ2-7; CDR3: CASSQDSTGSEQYF; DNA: TGCGCCAGCAGCCAAGATAGTACGGGGAGCGAGCAGTACTTC
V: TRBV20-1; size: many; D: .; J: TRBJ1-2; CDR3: CSARKAQVDYGYTF; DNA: TGCAGTGCTAGAAAGGCACAGGTTGACTATGGCTACACCTTC
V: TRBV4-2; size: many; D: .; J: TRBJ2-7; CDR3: CASSQNRQSEQYF; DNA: TGTGCCAGCAGCCAAAATCGTCAGAGCGAGCAGTACTTC
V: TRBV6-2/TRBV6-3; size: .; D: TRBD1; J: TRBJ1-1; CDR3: CASSYPWGTGAEAFF; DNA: TGTGCCAGCAGTTACCCCTGGGGGACAGGGGCTGAAGCTTTCTTT
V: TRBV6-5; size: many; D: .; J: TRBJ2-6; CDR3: CASRASGANVLTF; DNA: TGTGCCAGCAGAGCCTCGGGGGCCAACGTCCTGACTTTC
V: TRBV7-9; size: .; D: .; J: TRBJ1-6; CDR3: CASSRRDSPLHF; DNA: TGTGCCAGCAGCCGACGAGATTCACCCCTCCACTTT
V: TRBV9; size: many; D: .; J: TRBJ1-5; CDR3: CASSPRQDLNQPQHF; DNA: TGTGCCAGCAGCCCCAGACAGGACCTTAATCAGCCCCAGCATTTT
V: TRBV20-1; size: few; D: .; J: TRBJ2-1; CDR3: CSETRLKGSYNEQFF; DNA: TGCAGTGAAACGAGGTTAAAAGGGTCCTACAATGAGCAGTTCTTC
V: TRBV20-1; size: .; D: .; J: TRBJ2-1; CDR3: CSAPGPYNEQFF; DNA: TGCAGTGCTCCCGGGCCGTACAATGAGCAGTTCTTC
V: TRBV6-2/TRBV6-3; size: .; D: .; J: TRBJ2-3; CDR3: CASSYAGLTQYF; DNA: TGTGCCAGCAGTTACGCGGGACTTACGCAGTATTTT
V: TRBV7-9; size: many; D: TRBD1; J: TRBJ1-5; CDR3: CASSPGQGGNQPQHF; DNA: TGTGCCAGCAGCCCAGGACAGGGCGGCAATCAGCCCCAGCATTTT
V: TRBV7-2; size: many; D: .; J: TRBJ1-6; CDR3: CASSLGRESPLHF; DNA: TGTGCCAGCAGCTTAGGCAGGGAATCACCCCTCCACTTT
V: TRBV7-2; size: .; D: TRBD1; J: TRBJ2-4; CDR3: CASSLGQGAGAKNIQYF; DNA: TGTGCCAGCAGCTTAGGGCAGGGGGCAGGAGCCAAAAACATTCAGTACTTC
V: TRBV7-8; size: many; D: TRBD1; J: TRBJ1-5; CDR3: CASSADRVLNQPQHF; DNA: TGTGCCAGCAGCGCCGACAGGGTTCTCAATCAGCCCCAGCATTTT
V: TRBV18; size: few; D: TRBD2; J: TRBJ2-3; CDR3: CASSPIVGSGASGTDTQYF; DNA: TGTGCCAGCTCACCAATCGTGGGTAGCGGGGCCTCAGGCACAGATACGCAGTATTTT
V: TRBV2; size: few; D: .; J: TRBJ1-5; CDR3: CASSFRGNQPQHF; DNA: TGTGCCAGCAGTTTCAGGGGTAATCAGCCCCAGCATTTT